The 9 T cell receptor beta chains reported below all come from one sample, sequenced in a study of blood T cells in healthy people across ages. Primed by a sample-barcoded 5' primer and a J-beta primer mix, a second PCR proceeded for about 7 to 11 cycles. TCRdb reanalysed the 5' RACE reads using MiXCR and keeps one entry per CDR3 protein. The repertoire consists of 700,000 to 950,000 distinct CDR3 sequences, with 58% occurring once and the leading ten covering approximately 20%. Specimen: blood. These receptor sequences come from a man aged 30-40 years in good health.

The chain combines TRBV5-6 with TRBJ2-4, with 7 bases identical to TRBD2. The DNA end favors TRBJ2-7, so the J call may be wrong. CDR3 length equals 12 residues. Germline V CDR1 and CDR2: SGHDT, YYEEEE. Here the CDR3 reads CASSSTSDEQYF. CDR3 bases: TGTGCCAGCAGTTCTACTAGCGACGAGCAGTACTTC.

This clonotype was seen only a few times. J is TRBJ2-5 and V is TRBV12-3 or TRBV12-4, with 7 positions matching TRBD2. CDR3 size: 14 residues. The junction had 9 bases not matched to a gene; V was cut back by 4 bases and J by 7 bases. This CDR3 is CASSSQEGGVTQYF. The DNA of the CDR3 is TGTGCCAGCAGTTCCCAGGAGGGAGGGGTGACCCAGTACTTC.

The gene calls are TRBV21-1 and TRBJ2-5. TRBV21-1 is reported as a pseudogene. This CDR3 contains 16 residues. The CDR3: CASSKGDPRAYNEQYF. The DNA for the CDR3 is TGTGCCAGCAGCAAAGGTGATCCAAGAGCCTACAATGAGCAGTACTTC.

V and J are TRBV3-1 and TRBJ1-5; D is undetermined. V lost 3 bases, J lost 0 bases, and 6 bases lay in between. Germline V gene sequence: CDR1 LGHDT, CDR2 YNNKEL (reference sequence). This CDR3 region has 14 residues. DNA of the CDR3: TGTGCCAGCAGCCAGACCTATAGCAATCAGCCCCAGCATTTT. Residues: CASSQTYSNQPQHF.

In its sample, this clonotype was seen a few times. V is TRBV2 and J is TRBJ1-1; D is uncertain. Germline V gene sequence: CDR1 SNHLY, CDR2 FYNNEI. This CDR3 has 12 amino acids. V gave up 3 bases and J gave up 1 base, with 3 bases separating them. The CDR3 coding sequence is TGTGCCAGCAGTGACGCGAACACTGAAGCTTTCTTT. Protein sequence: CASSDANTEAFF. The full variable domain, in which reference TRBV2 and TRBJ1-1 provide the parts outside the CDR3, is EPEVTQTPSHQVTQMGQEVILRCVPISNHLYFYWYRQILGQKVEFLVSFYNNEISEKSEIFDDQFSVERPDGSNFTLKIRSTKLEDSAMYFCASSDANTEAFFGQGTRLTVV.

This clonotype has a handful of counts. V gene TRBV29-1 combines with J gene TRBJ2-6; D not resolved. The germline V and J ends were trimmed by 6 bases and 3 bases, with 9 bases remaining between them. The CDR3 extends over 13 amino acids. Per germline, CDR1 SQVTM and CDR2 ANQGSEA. The CDR3 bases are TGCAGCGTGATGACGAGTGGGGCCAACGTCCTGACTTTC. Its translation is CSVMTSGANVLTF.

This clonotype was seen a single time. The genes are TRBV29-1 and TRBJ1-1; 8 bases agree with TRBD1. With 5 bases clipped from V and 2 bases from J, the junction kept 4 bases outside the gene matches. The CDR3 is made up of 13 amino acids. Germline assignment: CDR1 SQVTM and CDR2 ANQGSEA. CDR3 DNA: TGCAGCGTTAAGGGACAGGAAAACACTGAAGCTTTCTTT. Translating it yields CSVKGQENTEAFF.

This clonotype was observed a handful of times. The rearrangement links TRBV10-3 to TRBJ1-2, with D unresolved. The germline V and J ends were trimmed by 7 bases and 0 bases, with 9 bases remaining between them. This CDR3 region has 13 residues. Looked up from germline, CDR1 is ENHRY and CDR2 is SYGVKD. The DNA of the CDR3 is TGTGCCATCAATAGTGGATCTAACTATGGCTACACCTTC. Its protein product is CAINSGSNYGYTF.

CDR3 loop: CASSYAGGTDVYEQYF. For the CDR3, the DNA is TGCGCCAGCAGCTACGCCGGCGGGACGGACGTCTACGAGCAGTACTTC. The gene calls are TRBV5-1 and TRBJ2-5; tentatively, D is TRBD2 (6 bases). The J call may be faulty, since TRBJ2-7 better matches the DNA end. Germline V gene data show CDR1 as SGHRS and CDR2 as YFSETQ. CDR3 size: 16 residues.